A single T cell receptor beta chain is shown here with its context. Antigen unknown. TCRdb passed the RT-PCR reads through MiXCR, listing each CDR3 protein once. The sample lists 500,000 to 600,000 distinct CDR3 sequences, roughly 13% occurring once. The data belong to a study of response to subunit inactivated influenza vaccine. Overall study findings and caveats: Few additional T cells are recruited per seasonal influenza vaccination, authors suggested.

Germline lookup yields CDR1 DFQATT and CDR2 SNEGSKA (reference sequence). There are 14 residues in the CDR3. The V segment lost 5 bases and the J segment 1 base; nucleotides outside the gene matches: 6. This sequence was found in a man over 45 who received an inactivated influenza vaccine. The material was PBMCs from blood, obtained 35 to 45 days after vaccination. The gene calls are TRBV20-1 and TRBJ1-1, with TRBD1 matching over 8 bases. The CDR3 protein is CSASWTGRNTEAFF. CDR3 in DNA: TGCAGTGCTTCCTGGACAGGGCGGAACACTGAAGCTTTCTTT.